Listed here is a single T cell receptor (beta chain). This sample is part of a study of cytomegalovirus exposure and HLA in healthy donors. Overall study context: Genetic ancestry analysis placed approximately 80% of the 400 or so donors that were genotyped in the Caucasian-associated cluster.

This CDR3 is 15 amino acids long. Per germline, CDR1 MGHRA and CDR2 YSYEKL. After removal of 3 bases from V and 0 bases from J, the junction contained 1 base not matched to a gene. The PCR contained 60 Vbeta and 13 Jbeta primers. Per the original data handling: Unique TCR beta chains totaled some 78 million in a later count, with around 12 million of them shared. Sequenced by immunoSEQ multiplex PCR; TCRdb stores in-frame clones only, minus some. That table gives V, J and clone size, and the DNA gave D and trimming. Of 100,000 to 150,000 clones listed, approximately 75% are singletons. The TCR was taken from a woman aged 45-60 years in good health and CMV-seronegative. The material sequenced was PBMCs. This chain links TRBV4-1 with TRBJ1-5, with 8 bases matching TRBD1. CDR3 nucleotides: TGCGCCAGCAGCCAGACAGGGGCTAGCAATCAGCCCCAGCATTTT. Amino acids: CASSQTGASNQPQHF.